This entry features one T cell receptor (beta chain) sequence. Healthy donors served as the controls. They were matched for age and sex. This sample was included in a study of CD8 T cells in Susac syndrome. An input of roughly 0.5 to 1 ug of RNA was subjected to reverse transcription using random hexamers. TCRdb reprocessed the immunoSEQ multiplex PCR reads via MiXCR and lists one record per CDR3 protein. Of 90,000 or so distinct CDR3 sequences listed, 90% to 95% are singletons. CDR1 and CDR2 (germline): MNHEY, SVGAGI. Trimming cost V 6 bases and J 2 bases, with 4 bases left between them. The CDR3 runs 11 residues.

The rearrangement uses TRBV6-5 and TRBJ1-2; D not certain. This TCR derives from a human donor in good health. What was sequenced was CD8+ T cells from PBMCs. The CDR3 loop is CASRGNYGYTF. Written as DNA, the CDR3 is TGTGCCAGCAGAGGGAACTATGGCTACACCTTC.